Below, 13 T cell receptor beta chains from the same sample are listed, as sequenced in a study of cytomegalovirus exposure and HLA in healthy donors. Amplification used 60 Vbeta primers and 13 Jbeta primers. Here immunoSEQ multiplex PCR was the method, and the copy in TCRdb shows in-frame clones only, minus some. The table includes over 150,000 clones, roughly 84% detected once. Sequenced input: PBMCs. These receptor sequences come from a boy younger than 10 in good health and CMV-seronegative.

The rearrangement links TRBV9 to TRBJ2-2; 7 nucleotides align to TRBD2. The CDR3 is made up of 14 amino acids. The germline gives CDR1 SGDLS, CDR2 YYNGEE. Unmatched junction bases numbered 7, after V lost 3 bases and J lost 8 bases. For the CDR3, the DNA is TGTGCCAGCAGCGCTGGACTAGTAGTAGGGGAGCTGTTTTTT. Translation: CASSAGLVVGELFF.

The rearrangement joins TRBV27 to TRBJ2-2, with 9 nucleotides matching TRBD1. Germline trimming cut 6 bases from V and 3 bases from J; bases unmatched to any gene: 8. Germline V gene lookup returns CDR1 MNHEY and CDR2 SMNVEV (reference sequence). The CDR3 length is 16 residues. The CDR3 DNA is TGTGCCAGCAGAGGCTCGACAGGGGGGCACACCGGGGAGCTGTTTTTT. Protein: CASRGSTGGHTGELFF.

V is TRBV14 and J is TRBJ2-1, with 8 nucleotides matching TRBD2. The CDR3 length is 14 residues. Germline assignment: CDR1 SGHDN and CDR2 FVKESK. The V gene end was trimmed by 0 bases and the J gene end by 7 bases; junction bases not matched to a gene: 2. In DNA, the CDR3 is TGTGCCAGCAGCCAAGAACTAGCGGTTAATGAGCAGTTCTTC. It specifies CASSQELAVNEQFF.

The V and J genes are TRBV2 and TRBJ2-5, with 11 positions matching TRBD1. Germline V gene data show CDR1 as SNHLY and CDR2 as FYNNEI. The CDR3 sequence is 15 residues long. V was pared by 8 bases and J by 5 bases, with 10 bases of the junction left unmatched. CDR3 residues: CASGETDRGQETQYF. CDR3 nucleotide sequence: TGTGCCAGCGGGGAAACGGACAGGGGGCAGGAGACCCAGTACTTC.

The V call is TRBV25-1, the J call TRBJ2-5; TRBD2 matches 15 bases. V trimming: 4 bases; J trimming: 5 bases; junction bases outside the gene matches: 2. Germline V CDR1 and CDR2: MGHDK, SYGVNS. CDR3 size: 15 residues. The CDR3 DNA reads TGTGCCAGCAGTGGGACTAGCGGGAGGGCCGAGACCCAGTACTTC. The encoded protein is CASSGTSGRAETQYF. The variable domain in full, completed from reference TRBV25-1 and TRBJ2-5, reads EADIYQTPRYLVIGTGKKITLECSQTMGHDKMYWYQQDPGMELHLIHYSYGVNSTEKGDLSSESTVSRIRTEHFPLTLESARPSHTSQYLCASSGTSGRAETQYFGPGTRLLVL.

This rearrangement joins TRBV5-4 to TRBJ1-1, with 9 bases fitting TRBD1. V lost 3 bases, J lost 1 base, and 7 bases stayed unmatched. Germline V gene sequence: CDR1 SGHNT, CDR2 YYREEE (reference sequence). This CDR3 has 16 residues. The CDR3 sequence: CASSSGLDRGNTEAFF. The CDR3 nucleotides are TGTGCCAGCAGCTCAGGACTGGACAGGGGGAACACTGAAGCTTTCTTT.

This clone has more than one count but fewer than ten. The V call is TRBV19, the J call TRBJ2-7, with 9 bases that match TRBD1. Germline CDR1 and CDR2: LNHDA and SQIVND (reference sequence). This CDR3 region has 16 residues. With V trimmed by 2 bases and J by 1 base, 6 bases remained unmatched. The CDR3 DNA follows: TGTGCCAGTAGTATACTCCCGGGACAGGGTTCCTACGAGCAGTACTTC. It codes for CASSILPGQGSYEQYF.

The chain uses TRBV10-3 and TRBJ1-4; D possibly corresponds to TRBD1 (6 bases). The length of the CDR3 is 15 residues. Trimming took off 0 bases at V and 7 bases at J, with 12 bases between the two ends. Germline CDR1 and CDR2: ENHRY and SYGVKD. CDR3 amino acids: CAISESDSRSEKLFF. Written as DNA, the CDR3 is TGTGCCATCAGTGAGTCGGACAGCCGTAGTGAAAAACTGTTTTTT.

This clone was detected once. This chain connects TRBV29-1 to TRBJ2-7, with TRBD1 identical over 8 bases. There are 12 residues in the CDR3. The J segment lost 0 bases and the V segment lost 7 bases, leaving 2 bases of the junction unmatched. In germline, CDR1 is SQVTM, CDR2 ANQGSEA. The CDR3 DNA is TGCAGCGGAGGACAGGGCTCCTACGAGCAGTACTTC. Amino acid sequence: CSGGQGSYEQYF.

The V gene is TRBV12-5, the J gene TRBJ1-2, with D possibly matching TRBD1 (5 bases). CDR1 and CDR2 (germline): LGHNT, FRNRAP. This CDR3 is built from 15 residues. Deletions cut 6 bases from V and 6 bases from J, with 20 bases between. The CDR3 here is CASGPPAGVIDGYTF. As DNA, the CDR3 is TGTGCTAGTGGCCCCCCAGCGGGGGTCATTGATGGCTACACCTTC.

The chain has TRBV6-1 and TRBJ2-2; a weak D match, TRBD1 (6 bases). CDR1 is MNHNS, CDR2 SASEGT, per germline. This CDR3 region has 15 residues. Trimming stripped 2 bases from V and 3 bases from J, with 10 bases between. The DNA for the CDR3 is TGTGCCAGCAGTGAACAGGGGTGGGACACCGGGGAGCTGTTTTTT. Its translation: CASSEQGWDTGELFF.

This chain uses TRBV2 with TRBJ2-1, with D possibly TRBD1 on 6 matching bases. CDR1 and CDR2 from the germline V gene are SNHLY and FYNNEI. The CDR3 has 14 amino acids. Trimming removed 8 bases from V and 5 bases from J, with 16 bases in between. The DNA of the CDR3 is TGTGCCAGCGGATTTGTTCAGGGGCACAATGAGCAGTTCTTC. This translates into CASGFVQGHNEQFF.

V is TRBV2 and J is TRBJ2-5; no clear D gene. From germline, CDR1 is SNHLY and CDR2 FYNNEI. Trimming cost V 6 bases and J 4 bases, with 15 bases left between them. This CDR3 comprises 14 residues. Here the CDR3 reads CASRVGSERETQYF. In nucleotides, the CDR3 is TGTGCCAGCAGGGTCGGGTCGGAACGAGAGACCCAGTACTTC.